This T cell receptor (beta chain) was captured by sequencing in a study of shared clonotypes between healthy human individuals. Notes on the study in general: Approximately 4.9% of naive CD4 clonotypes were shared across several donors.

Concerning this clone: The antigen is undetermined.

The deep-level immunoSEQ assay was used. For each subset, genomic DNA was distributed in equal portions over several immunoSEQ plates. The protocol was immunoSEQ multiplex PCR, while the TCRdb copy is restricted to in-frame clones and leaves out a portion. The sample comprises around 2.3 million clones, 90% to 96% of which are singletons, and 0.13% rests with the top ten. The V gene lost 3 bases and the J gene lost 6 bases, with 9 bases spanning the gap. This CDR3 region has 11 residues. Germline loops: CDR1 GTSNPN, CDR2 SVGIG (reference sequence). The specimen was naive CD4+ T cells sorted from blood. The subset here: CD45RA+ positively selected. This sequence joins TRBV30 and TRBJ2-7; possibly TRBD1 for D (6 bases). The sequence came from a man in his late teens or twenties in good health. CDR3 region: CAWRSGAEQYF. DNA of the CDR3: TGTGCCTGGAGGTCAGGGGCCGAGCAGTACTTC. The complete variable domain, with remaining parts taken from reference TRBV30 and TRBJ2-7, reads SQTIHQWPATLVQPVGSPLSLECTVEGTSNPNLYWYRQAAGRGLQLLFYSVGIGQISSEVPQNLSASRPQDRQFILSSKKLLLSDSGFYLCAWRSGAEQYFGPGTRLTVT.